Below, one T cell receptor (beta chain) is given with its context. Method: immunoSEQ multiplex PCR; TCRdb's copy keeps in-frame clones and lacks some. This sample has 70,000 to 90,000 clones; over 85% occur once, and the top ten carry about 0.93%. These data come from a study of T cell changes during pregnancy in multiple sclerosis. V shed 3 bases and J 6 bases; nucleotides not matched to a gene: 9. CDR1 and CDR2 (germline): SGHDN, FVKESK. This CDR3 region has 15 residues. V is TRBV14 and J is TRBJ2-7, with TRBD1 matching over 9 bases. Here the sequenced sample was peripheral blood, taken in the first trimester of pregnancy. The clonotype was recovered from a female donor with multiple sclerosis, enrolled in a pregnancy study. CDR3 sequence: CASSQQGTGPTEQYF. CDR3 DNA: TGTGCCAGCAGCCAGCAGGGGACAGGGCCAACCGAGCAGTACTTC.